Below are 5 T cell receptor beta chains sequenced from a single sample in a study of blood T cell repertoires in COVID-19. Clones were sequenced by immunoSEQ multiplex PCR, and TCRdb holds only the in-frame ones, with some missing. The sample lists 30,000 to 35,000 clones, 93% seen once, with roughly 5% in the top ten. The material sequenced was peripheral blood. The receptors come from a human donor in a cohort sampled during active COVID-19.

CDR3 DNA: TGTGCCAGCAGTTTATCGTTCGAGACAGTGAACACTGAAGCTTTCTTT. Its translation: CASSLSFETVNTEAFF. V usage is TRBV27 and J usage is TRBJ1-1, with a possible D match to TRBD1 (5 bases). Trimming removed 0 bases at V and 0 bases at J, with 11 bases between. Germline loops: CDR1 MNHEY, CDR2 SMNVEV (reference sequence). The CDR3 totals 16 residues.

The chain joins TRBV2 to TRBJ2-1; TRBD2 agrees at 7 bases. J was trimmed by 4 bases and V by 5 bases; bases with no gene match: 11. From germline, CDR1 is SNHLY and CDR2 FYNNEI. The CDR3 totals 16 residues. The CDR3 region is CASSSVTGGGYNEQFF. The CDR3 nucleotides are TGTGCCAGCAGTTCCGTGACGGGAGGAGGATACAATGAGCAGTTCTTC.

This chain uses TRBV11-3 with TRBJ2-5; unclear D gene. The V gene lost 5 bases and the J gene lost 1 base, with 8 bases spanning the gap. The germline V gene encodes CDR1 SGHNT and CDR2 YENEEA. This CDR3 comprises 13 residues. CDR3 loop: CASSPGGQETQYF. The DNA for the CDR3 is TGTGCCAGCAGCCCTGGCGGCCAAGAGACCCAGTACTTC.

This rearrangement joins TRBV4-2 to TRBJ2-7; maybe TRBD2 (6 bases). Trimming left V 4 bases short and J 7 bases short, with 14 bases between. Looked up from germline, CDR1 is LGHNA and CDR2 is YNFKEQ. This CDR3 has 13 amino acids. The CDR3 here is CASSPDRGLEQYF. CDR3 bases: TGTGCCAGCAGCCCGGACCGTGGACTAGAGCAGTACTTC.

The CDR3: CASSYGQSSNQPQHF. In nucleotides, the CDR3 is TGTGCCAGCAGCTACGGACAGAGTAGCAATCAGCCCCAGCATTTT. The chain combines TRBV5-5 with TRBJ1-5; D perhaps matches TRBD1 (6 bases). V lost 3 bases and J 0 bases, leaving 10 bases between the germline ends. The germline V gene encodes CDR1 SGHKS and CDR2 YYEKEE (reference sequence). The CDR3 consists of 15 residues.